This paragraph covers one TCR beta chain sequence. The antigen is unknown. This entry is derived from a study of shared clonotypes between healthy human individuals. Terminally differentiated effector memory CD45RA+ cells were left out of the naive CD8 fraction, which was CD45RO-negative and positively selected for CCR7. Donors comprised healthy HIV-negative adults lacking recent acute infections or vaccinations. General study results and limits: It was only blood that was sampled, and tissue repertoires likely differ.

The data were produced by immunoSEQ multiplex PCR, yet TCRdb's version contains in-frame clones alone and is incomplete. Of around 2,000,000 clones detected, about 95% appear once; the ten largest clones hold 0.95% to 1.5%. The CDR3 covers 16 residues. Germline CDR1 and CDR2: MNHEY and SMNVEV (reference sequence). Between the trimmed V and J ends, which lost 0 bases and 2 bases, there was a span of 14 bases. This receptor was taken from a young man in good health. The rearrangement uses TRBV27 and TRBJ2-7; D might be TRBD1 (5 bases). Sequencing input: naive CD8+ T cells sorted from blood. The DNA of the CDR3 is TGTGCCAGCAGTTTATCGTCCGGACACCAGACCTACGAGCAGTACTTC. It yields the protein CASSLSSGHQTYEQYF.